This T cell receptor (beta chain) was retrieved from a study of T cell responses to AZD1222 COVID-19 vaccine (dated by TCRdb to 2020 to 2023). For the study in its entirety: A total of under 250 trial participants underwent TCR sequencing, of whom 207 had received two doses of AZD1222 and approximately 26 had received two doses of the MenACWY control vaccine. Trial participants were enrolled by age into 18-55, 56-69 and 70-plus year subgroups, with approximately 150, 30 and 60 TCR-sequenced participants respectively. The full study reports these points: Most participants were white British and females outnumbered males, and the authors suggested that clonal diversity may have been underestimated. The whole spike protein was spanned by vaccine-associated CD4 TCRs, and dominant responses were seen in regions 160-218 and 743-854. Because no day 14 peak-response samples were available, repertoires were characterized only after the peak T cell response. Reportedly, close to half of the unique spike-specific TCRs recognized epitopes lying outside the regions that are mutated in the B.1.351 and B.1.1.7 variants. A significant rise in spike-specific TCR breadth and depth was observed after two AZD1222 doses relative to day 0 and relative to MenACWY recipients. The 56-69-year group was small, and its depth increase did not reach significance, likely because of low power. Conclusions about previously exposed vaccinees are limited, since just six AZD1222 recipients were seropositive for SARS-CoV-2 at baseline.

The CDR3 regions of human TCRbeta chains were analyzed by immunosequencing. Per the authors' processing: TCRs in the repertoires were matched against a reference library of SARS-CoV-2-specific TCRs that had been generated with the MIRA antigen-specificity platform. Breadth meant the fraction of unique TCRs that were SARS-CoV-2-associated, whereas depth meant the fraction of total T cells that were SARS-CoV-2-associated. Using the MIRA data, each spike-specific TCR was assigned both to the spike region to which the TCR was reactive and to a CD4 or CD8 class. Log10-transformed breadth and depth values were compared by one-way ANOVA with Sidak's multiple comparisons tests. TCRdb took this table from immuneACCESS and kept in-frame rearrangements with V and J called. Such tables lack part of the clones; where checked against another copy, unresolved V genes explain under half of the gap, and the rest is unexplained. That table furnishes V, J and clone size, whereas the DNA furnished D and trimming. For this sample there are some 83,000 clones; about 89% appear just once. The ten largest clones add up to approximately 5.1% of the sample.

To note about this clone: This receptor's antigen is unknown. The input lacks base qualities; no much larger clone sits a single base away.

In light of the paper, this sample's time point label describes: about 28 days (+/-7) after the second vaccine dose. Because spike-specific TCR depth and breadth did not differ between the two schedules, AZD1222 recipients who got a second dose at roughly 4 weeks were pooled with those who got a second dose at roughly 12 weeks. The vaccinee samples were drawn from two UK trials, COV001 and COV002, one of which was a single-blind randomized controlled phase 2/3 trial testing AZD1222 (ChAdOx1 nCoV-19) in healthy adults. For TCRbeta chain sequencing, PBMC samples were collected from trial participants at day 0 and at day 28 after the second dose. The input for sequencing was peripheral blood, taken 28 days after the second AZD1222 dose. The clonotype comes from an adult who received the AZD1222 COVID-19 vaccine.

The CDR3 in this case is CASSALSAQETQYF. The base sequence is TGTGCCAGCAGCGCCCTGTCAGCGCAAGAGACCCAGTACTTC. Recombination linked TRBV7-2 to TRBJ2-5, with the D gene not clear enough to name. Counted from cysteine to phenylalanine, this CDR3 has 14 amino acids. The kept DNA is CDR3 alone, 42 bases in frame from the first base. Trimming at the junction amounts to 5 bases on V and 2 bases on J, and the germline ends lie 12 bases apart. From a lookup of the germline V gene, CDR1 and CDR2 are SGHTA and FQGNSA.